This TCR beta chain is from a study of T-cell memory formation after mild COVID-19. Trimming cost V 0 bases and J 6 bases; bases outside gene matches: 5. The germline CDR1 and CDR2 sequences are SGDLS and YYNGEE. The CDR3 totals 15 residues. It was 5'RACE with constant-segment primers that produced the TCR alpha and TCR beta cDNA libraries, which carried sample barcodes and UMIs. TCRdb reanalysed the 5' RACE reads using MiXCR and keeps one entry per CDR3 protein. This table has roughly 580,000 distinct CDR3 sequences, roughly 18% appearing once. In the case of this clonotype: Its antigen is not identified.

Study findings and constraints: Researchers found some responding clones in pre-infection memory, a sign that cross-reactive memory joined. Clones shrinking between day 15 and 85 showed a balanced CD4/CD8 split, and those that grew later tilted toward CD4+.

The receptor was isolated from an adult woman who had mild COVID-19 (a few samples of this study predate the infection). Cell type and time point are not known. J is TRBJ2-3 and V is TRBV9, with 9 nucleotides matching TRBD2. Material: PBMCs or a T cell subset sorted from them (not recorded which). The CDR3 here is CASSVDLAGLDTQYF. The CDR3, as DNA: TGTGCCAGCAGCGTAGATCTAGCGGGGTTGGATACGCAGTATTTT.